Shown below are 2 T cell receptor beta chains from a single sample sequenced in a study of post-analysis software for immune sequencing data. TCR beta cDNA libraries had unique molecular identifiers. TCRdb re-analysed the PCR reads in MiXCR, keeping a single row per CDR3 protein. The data show more than 350,000 distinct CDR3 sequences, approximately 39% seen once. Notes on the study in general: Controls had lower frequencies than patients of a few TRBV segments, which included TRBV5-6, TRBV5-1 and TRBV20-1.

Antigen specificity for these receptors is unknown. Sequencing was done on a sample of blood. These receptors were collected from a girl aged 2-10 years with multiple sclerosis.

The chain employs TRBV7-9 and TRBJ1-1, with 7 bases identical to TRBD1. Per the germline V gene, CDR1 is SEHNR and CDR2 is FQNEAQ (reference sequence). The CDR3 totals 15 residues. V shed 5 bases and J 7 bases; nucleotides not matched to a gene: 13. The CDR3 sequence is CASSLPTGRGFEAFF. The CDR3 coding sequence is TGTGCCAGCAGCCTTCCGACAGGGCGGGGTTTTGAAGCTTTCTTT.

The genes are TRBV12-3 or TRBV12-4 and TRBJ2-4; D might be TRBD2 (6 bases). V lost 3 bases to trimming and J lost 1 base, with 16 bases between them. CDR3 length: 17 residues. The CDR3 loop is CASSFQSGGVAKNIQYF. The DNA for the CDR3 is TGTGCCAGCAGTTTTCAGAGCGGAGGGGTGGCCAAAAACATTCAGTACTTC.